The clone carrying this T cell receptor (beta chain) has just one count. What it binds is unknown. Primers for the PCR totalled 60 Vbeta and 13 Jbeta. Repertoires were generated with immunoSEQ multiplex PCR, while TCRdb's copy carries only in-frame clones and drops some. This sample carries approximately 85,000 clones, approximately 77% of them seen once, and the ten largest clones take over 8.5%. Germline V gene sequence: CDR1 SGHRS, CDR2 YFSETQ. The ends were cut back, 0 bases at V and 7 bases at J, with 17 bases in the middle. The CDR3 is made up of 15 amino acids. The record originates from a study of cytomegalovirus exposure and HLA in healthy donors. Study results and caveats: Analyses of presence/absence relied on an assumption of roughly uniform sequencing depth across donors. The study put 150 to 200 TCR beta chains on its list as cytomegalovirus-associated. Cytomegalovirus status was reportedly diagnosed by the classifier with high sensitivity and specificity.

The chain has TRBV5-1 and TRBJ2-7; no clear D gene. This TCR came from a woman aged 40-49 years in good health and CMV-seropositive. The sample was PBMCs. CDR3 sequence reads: CASSLDSAAQREQYF. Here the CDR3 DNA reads TGCGCCAGCAGCTTGGACTCGGCGGCCCAGAGGGAGCAGTACTTC.